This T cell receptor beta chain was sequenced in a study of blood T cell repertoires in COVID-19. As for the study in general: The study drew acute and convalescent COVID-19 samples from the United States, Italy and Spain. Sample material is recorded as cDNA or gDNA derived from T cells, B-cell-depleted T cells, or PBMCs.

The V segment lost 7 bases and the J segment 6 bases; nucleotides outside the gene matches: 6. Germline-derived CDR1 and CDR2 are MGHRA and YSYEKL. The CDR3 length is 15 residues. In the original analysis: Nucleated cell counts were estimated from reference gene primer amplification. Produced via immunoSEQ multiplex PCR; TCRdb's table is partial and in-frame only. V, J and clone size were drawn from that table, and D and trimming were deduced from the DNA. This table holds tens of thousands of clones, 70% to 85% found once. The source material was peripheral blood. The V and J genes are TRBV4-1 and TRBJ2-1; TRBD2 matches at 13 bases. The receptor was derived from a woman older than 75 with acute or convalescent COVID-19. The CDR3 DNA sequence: TGCGCCAGCACCCCCGGGACTAGCGGGGTCAATGAGCAGTTCTTC. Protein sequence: CASTPGTSGVNEQFF.